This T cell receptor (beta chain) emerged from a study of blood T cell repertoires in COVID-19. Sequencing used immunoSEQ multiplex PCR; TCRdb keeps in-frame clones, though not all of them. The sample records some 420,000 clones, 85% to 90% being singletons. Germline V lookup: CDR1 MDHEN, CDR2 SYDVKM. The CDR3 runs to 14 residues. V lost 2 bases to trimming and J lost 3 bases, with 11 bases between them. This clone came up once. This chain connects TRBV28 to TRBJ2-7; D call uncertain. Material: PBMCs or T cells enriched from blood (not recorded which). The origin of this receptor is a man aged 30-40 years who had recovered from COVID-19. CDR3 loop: CASSLPPLNYEQYF. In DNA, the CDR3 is TGTGCCAGCAGTTTACCCCCGCTAAACTACGAGCAGTACTTC.